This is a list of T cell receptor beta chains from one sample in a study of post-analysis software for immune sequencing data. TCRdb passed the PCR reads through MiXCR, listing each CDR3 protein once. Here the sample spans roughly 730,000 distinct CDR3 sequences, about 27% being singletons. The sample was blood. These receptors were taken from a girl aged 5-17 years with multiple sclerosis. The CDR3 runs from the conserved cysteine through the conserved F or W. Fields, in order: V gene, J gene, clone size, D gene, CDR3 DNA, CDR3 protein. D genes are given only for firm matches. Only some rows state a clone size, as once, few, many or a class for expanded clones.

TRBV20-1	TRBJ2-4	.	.	TGCAGTACCCCACGGACAGTCCTCCTAGTCAAAAACATTCAGTACTTC	CSTPRTVLLVKNIQYF
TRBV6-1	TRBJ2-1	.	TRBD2	TGTGCCAGCAGCCACAGCGGGGGCCCTCACAATGAGCAGTTCTTC	CASSHSGGPHNEQFF
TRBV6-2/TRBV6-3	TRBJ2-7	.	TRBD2	TGTGCCAGCAGTTCCTTCTCGATCGGGAGGGCCTACGAGCAGTACTTC	CASSSFSIGRAYEQYF
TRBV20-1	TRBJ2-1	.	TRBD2	TGCAGTGCTAGAGTGGGACTAACCGATTGGCGGGTTGGTGAGCAGTTCTTC	CSARVGLTDWRVGEQFF
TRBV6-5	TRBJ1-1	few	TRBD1	TGTGCCAGCAGGGGACAGACGAACACTGAAGCTTTCTTT	CASRGQTNTEAFF
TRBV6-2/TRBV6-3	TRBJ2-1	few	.	TGTGCCAGCAGTATGAGTATATCCTACAATGAGCAGTTCTTC	CASSMSISYNEQFF
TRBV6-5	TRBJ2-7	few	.	TGTGCCAGCAGTTACTCGAGGACGGTCTCCTACGAGCAGTACTTC	CASSYSRTVSYEQYF
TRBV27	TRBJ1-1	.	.	TGTGCCACGTTCGGGGGGAACACTGAAGCTTTCTTT	CATFGGNTEAFF
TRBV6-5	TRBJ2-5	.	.	TGTGCCAGCAGCCGCCAACCCCAGACGGCCCAGTACTTC	CASSRQPQTAQYF
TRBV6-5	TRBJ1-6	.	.	TGTGCCAGCAGTTACTCAAGAGGTAGTAATTCACCCCTCCACTTT	CASSYSRGSNSPLHF